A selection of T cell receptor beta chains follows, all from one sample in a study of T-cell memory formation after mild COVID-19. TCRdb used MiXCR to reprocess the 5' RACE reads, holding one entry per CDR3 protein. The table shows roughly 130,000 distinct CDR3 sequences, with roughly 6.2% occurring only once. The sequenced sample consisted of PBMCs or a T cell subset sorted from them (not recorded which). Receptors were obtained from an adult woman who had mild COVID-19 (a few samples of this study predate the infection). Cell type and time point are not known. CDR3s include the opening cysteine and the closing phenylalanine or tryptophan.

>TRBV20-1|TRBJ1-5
CSAREAQARRPQHF
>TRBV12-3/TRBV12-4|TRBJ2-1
CASSLDSGGPKSEQFF
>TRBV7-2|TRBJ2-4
CASSLSGRIYF
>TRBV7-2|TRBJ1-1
CASSLVGGNTEAFF
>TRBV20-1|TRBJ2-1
CSASLASGMNEQFF
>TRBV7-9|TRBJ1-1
CASSLEPTVMTEAFF
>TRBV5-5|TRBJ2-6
CASSPPPVAGANVLTF
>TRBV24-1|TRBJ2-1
CATSDLHEQFF
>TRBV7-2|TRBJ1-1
CASARGSYTEAFF
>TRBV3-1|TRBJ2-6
CASSQPGRVSGANVLTF
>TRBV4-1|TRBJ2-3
CASSQARTDTQYF
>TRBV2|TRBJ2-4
CASSERSGLAKNIQYF
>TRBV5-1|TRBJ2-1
CASSLSNSYNEQFF
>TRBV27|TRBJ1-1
CASSYTRGPGNTEAFF
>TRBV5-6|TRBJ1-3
CASSYDRGRNTIYF
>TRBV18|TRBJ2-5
CASSPNQGLAETQYF
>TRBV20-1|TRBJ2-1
CSAPWFAANEQFF
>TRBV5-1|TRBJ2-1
CASSRTSAANEQFF
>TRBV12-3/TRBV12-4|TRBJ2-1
CATRDGGGASEQFF
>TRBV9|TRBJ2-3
CASSPRTGVVTQYF
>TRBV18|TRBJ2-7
CASSQTGTGAYEQYF
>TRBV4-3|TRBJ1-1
CASSQGQGGMNTEAFF
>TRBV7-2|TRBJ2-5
CASSLGTSRETQYF
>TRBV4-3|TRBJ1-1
CASSQVPFTEAFF
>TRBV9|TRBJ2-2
CASSVKWQHTGELFF
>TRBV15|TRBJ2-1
CATSRRPVGTSRVPNEQFF
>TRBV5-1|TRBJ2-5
CASSFVGDRQETQYF
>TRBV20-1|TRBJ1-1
CSARGRLLSDTEAFF
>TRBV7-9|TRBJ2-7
CASSLGQLIYEQYF
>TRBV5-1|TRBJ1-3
CASSWGPTGTNGNTIYF
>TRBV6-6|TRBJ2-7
CASSPAGTGINEQYF
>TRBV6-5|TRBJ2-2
CASRGEGRINTGELFF
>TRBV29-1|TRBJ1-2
CSVEELQALSYTF
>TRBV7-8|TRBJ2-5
CASRLGRVNQETQYF
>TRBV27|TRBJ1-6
CASSSGQGAGSPLHF
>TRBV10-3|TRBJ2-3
CAISDSGRATDTQYF
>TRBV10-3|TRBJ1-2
CAISVGFYGYTF
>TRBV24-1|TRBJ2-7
CATSDPGQKTYEQYF
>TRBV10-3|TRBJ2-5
CAISQFQETQYF
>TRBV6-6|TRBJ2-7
CASSYSMGGGEQYF
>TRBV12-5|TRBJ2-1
CASGTGYNEQFF
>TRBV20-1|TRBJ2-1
CSARDPLGGSGSPNEQFF
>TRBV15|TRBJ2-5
CATSRDSGWKTQYF
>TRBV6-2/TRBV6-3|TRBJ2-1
CASSVRTSSYNEQFF